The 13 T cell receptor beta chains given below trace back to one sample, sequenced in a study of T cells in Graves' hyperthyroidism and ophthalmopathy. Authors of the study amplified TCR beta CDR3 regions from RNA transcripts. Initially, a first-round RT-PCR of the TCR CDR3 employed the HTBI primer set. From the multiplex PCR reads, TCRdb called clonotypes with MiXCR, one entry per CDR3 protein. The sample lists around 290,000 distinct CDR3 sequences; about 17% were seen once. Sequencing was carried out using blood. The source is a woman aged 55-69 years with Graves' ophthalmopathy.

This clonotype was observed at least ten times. The CDR3 DNA sequence: TGTGCCAGCAGGTCCGGGCCATTCGCTGGCTACACCTTC. Translated, it gives CASRSGPFAGYTF. V and J are TRBV28 and TRBJ1-2; D unresolved. The CDR3 extends over 13 amino acids. Germline V gene lookup returns CDR1 MDHEN and CDR2 SYDVKM. Trimming cost V 6 bases and J 7 bases, with 15 bases left between them.

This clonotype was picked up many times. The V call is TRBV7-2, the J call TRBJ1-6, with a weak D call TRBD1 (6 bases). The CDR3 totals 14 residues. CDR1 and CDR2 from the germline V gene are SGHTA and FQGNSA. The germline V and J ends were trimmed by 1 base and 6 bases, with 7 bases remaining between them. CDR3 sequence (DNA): TGTGCCAGCAGCTTAGGGACAGTTAATTCACCCCTCCACTTT. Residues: CASSLGTVNSPLHF.

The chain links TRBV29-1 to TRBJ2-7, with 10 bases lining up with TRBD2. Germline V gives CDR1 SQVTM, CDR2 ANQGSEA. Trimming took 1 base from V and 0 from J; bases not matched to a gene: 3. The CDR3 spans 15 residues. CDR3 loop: CSVEGASGSSYEQYF. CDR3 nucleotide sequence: TGCAGCGTTGAAGGGGCTAGCGGGAGCTCCTACGAGCAGTACTTC.

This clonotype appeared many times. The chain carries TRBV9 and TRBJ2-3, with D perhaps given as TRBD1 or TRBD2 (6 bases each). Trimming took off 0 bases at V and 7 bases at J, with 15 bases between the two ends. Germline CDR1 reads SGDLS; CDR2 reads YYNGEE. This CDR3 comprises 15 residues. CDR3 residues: CASSVEWGARYTQYF. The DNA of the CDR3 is TGTGCCAGCAGCGTAGAGTGGGGGGCGCGATATACGCAGTATTTT.

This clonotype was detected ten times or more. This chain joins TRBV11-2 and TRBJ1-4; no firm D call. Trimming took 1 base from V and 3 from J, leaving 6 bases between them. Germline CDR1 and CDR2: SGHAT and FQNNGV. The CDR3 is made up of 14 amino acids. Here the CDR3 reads CASSLVGPNEKLFF. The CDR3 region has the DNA TGTGCCAGCAGCTTAGTTGGGCCTAATGAAAAACTGTTTTTT.

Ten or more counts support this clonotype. Here the CDR3 DNA reads TGTGCCTTAAGGTCGGCGAGCACAGATACGCAGTATTTT. This codes for CALRSASTDTQYF. The chain is built from TRBV6-2 or TRBV6-3 and TRBJ2-3; no definite D call. From germline, CDR1 is MNHEY and CDR2 SVGEGT. This CDR3 region has 13 residues. Trimming stripped 11 bases from V and 0 bases from J, with 12 bases between.

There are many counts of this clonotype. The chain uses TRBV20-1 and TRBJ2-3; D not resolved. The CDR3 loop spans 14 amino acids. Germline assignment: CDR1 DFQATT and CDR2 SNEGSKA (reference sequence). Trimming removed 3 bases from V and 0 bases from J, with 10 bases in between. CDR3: CSASGEESTDTQYF. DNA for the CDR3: TGCAGTGCTAGCGGTGAGGAAAGCACAGATACGCAGTATTTT.

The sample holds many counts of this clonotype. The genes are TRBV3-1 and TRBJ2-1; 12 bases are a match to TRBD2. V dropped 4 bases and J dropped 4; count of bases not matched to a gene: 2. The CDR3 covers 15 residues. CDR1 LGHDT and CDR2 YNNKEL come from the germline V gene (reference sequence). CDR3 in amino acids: CASSRGTSGYNEQFF. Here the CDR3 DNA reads TGTGCCAGCAGCCGCGGGACTAGCGGGTACAATGAGCAGTTCTTC.

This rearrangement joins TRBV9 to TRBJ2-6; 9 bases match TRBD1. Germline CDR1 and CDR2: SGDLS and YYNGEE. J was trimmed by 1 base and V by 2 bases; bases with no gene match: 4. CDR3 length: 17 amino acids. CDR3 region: CASSVDRGVSGANVLTF. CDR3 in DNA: TGTGCCAGCAGCGTCGACAGGGGGGTTTCTGGGGCCAACGTCCTGACTTTC.

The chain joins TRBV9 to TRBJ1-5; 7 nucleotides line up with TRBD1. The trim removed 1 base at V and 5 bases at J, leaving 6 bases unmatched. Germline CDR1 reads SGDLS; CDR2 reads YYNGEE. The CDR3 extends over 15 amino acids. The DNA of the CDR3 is TGTGCCAGCAGCGTAAGGCAGGGGGACGATCAGCCCCAGCATTTT. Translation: CASSVRQGDDQPQHF.

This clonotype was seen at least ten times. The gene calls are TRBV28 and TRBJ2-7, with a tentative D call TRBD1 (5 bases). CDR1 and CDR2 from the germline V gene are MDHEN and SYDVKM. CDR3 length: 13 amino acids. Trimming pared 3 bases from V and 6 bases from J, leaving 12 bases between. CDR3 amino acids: CASSFQGIAEQYF. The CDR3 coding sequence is TGTGCCAGCAGTTTTCAGGGAATCGCCGAGCAGTACTTC.

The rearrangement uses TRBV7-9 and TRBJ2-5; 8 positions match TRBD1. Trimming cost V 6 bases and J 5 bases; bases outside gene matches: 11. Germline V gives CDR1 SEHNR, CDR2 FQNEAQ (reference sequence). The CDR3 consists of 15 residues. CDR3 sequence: CASRGSRGRRETQYF. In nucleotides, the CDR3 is TGTGCCAGCAGAGGCTCCAGGGGGCGCAGGGAGACCCAGTACTTC.

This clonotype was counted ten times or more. The CDR3, as DNA: TGTGCCAGCAGTTTATTGGGCACAGAACTATCTGGCTACACCTTC. Protein: CASSLLGTELSGYTF. This sequence joins TRBV27 and TRBJ1-2, with D unclear. V lost 1 base to trimming and J lost 7 bases, with 16 bases between them. Germline values: CDR1 MNHEY, CDR2 SMNVEV (reference sequence). The CDR3 contains 15 residues.